Sequencing of this T cell receptor beta chain was carried out in a study of PD-1 blockade in mismatch repair-deficient tumors. Background on the study: Enrolled about 2013-2017, patients had progressing, pretreated mismatch repair-deficient cancers of 12 to 13 types. The study's findings and limits: Tumor-resident clones, often absent from pretreatment blood, expanded after pembrolizumab and then contracted.

Every patient had mismatch repair deficiency by PCR or immunohistochemistry. The TCR-sequenced patients were a few responders to pembrolizumab. In the case of this clone: What it binds is unknown.

TCRdb's table, derived via immunoSEQ multiplex PCR, lists solely in-frame clones and lacks some. The data show 77,000 or so clones, 80% to 90% seen once. CDR1 and CDR2 from the germline V gene are SGDLS and YYNGEE. The ends lost 2 bases at V and 4 bases at J; junction bases unmatched: 17. The CDR3 loop spans 19 amino acids. The input for sequencing was peripheral blood, taken 44 weeks after starting pembrolizumab. V usage is TRBV9 and J usage is TRBJ2-3; 9 nucleotides align to TRBD2. This sequence was found in an adult with mismatch repair-deficient cancer. CDR3 protein: CASSVSWGGGLAEADTQYF. CDR3 coding DNA: TGTGCCAGCAGCGTCAGCTGGGGTGGGGGACTAGCAGAGGCAGATACGCAGTATTTT.